Listed here are 10 T cell receptor beta chains from one sample, sequenced in a study of monozygotic twins with inflammatory bowel disease. Following a re-call of the 5' RACE reads, TCRdb has one entry per CDR3 protein and lacks DNA. The sample has roughly 170,000 distinct CDR3 sequences. Specimen: blood. The receptors shown here come from a human donor with ulcerative colitis or Crohn's disease, or a healthy co-twin of an affected twin (not recorded which).

V usage is TRBV7-9 and J usage is TRBJ1-5; TCRdb reports TRBD1, a call that lacks DNA to check it against. Germline-derived CDR1 and CDR2 are SEHNR and FQNEAQ (reference sequence). The CDR3 contains 15 residues. This CDR3 is CASSLDRERNQPQHF.

The chain carries TRBV29-1 and TRBJ2-1; TCRdb outputs TRBD1, but without DNA this stays unchecked. This CDR3 is 12 amino acids long. Germline V gives CDR1 SQVTM, CDR2 ANQGSEA. The CDR3 sequence: CSAANSGFEQFF.

The chain couples TRBV24-1 to TRBJ2-2; TCRdb outputs TRBD2, but without DNA this stays unchecked. CDR3 length equals 16 residues. Germline CDR1 reads KGHDR; CDR2 reads SFDVKD. The CDR3 sequence is CATSDTSSPGTGELFF.

The chain links TRBV28 to TRBJ2-7; the TRBD1 assignment by TCRdb is unverifiable without DNA. Germline CDR1 is MDHEN and CDR2 is SYDVKM. The CDR3 covers 14 residues. CDR3: CASKDTGRTYEQYF.

The rearrangement joins TRBV3-1 to TRBJ2-5; TCRdb calls TRBD1, which cannot be checked without DNA. Germline CDR1 is LGHDT and CDR2 is YNNKEL (reference sequence). CDR3 length: 17 residues. The CDR3 protein is CASSQDLRGVSQETQYF.

CDR3 region: CASSYSLTGLGAGNQPQHF. The chain has TRBV6-2 or TRBV6-3 and TRBJ1-5; TCRdb lists TRBD1, though no DNA is available to test this call. CDR3 length equals 19 residues. Germline V gives CDR1 MNHEY, CDR2 SVGEGT.

V usage is TRBV28 and J usage is TRBJ2-7. CDR1 MDHEN and CDR2 SYDVKM come from the germline V gene. The CDR3 runs 13 residues. The CDR3 sequence: CASSLPVTYEQYF.

CDR3 residues: CAWSGPGQGDEKLFF. The V call is TRBV30, the J call TRBJ1-4; the D gene TCRdb calls, TRBD1, cannot be checked with no DNA. Germline CDR1 GTSNPN, CDR2 SVGIG (reference sequence). This CDR3 is built from 15 residues.

The V and J genes are TRBV5-1 and TRBJ2-5; TCRdb picks TRBD1, but there is no DNA to check that call. CDR1 is SGHRS, CDR2 YFSETQ, per germline. This CDR3 region has 14 residues. The CDR3 region is CASSLGGMEETQYF.

This chain joins TRBV5-1 and TRBJ1-5. Germline V lookup: CDR1 SGHRS, CDR2 YFSETQ. The CDR3 is 14 amino acids. The CDR3: CASSWGGSGQPQHF.